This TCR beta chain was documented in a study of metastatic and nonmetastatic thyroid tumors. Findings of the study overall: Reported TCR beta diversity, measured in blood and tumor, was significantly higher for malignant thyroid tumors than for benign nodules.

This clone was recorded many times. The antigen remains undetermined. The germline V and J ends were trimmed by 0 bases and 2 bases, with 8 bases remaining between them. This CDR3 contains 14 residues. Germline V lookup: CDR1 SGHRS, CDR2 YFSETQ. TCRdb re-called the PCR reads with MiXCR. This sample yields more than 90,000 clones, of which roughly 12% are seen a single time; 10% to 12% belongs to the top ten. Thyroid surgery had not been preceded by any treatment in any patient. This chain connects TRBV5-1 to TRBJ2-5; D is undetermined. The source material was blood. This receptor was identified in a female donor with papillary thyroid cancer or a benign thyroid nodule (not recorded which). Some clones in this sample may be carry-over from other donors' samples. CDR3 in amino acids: CASSLDERQETQYF. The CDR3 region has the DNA TGCGCCAGCAGCTTGGACGAGCGACAAGAGACCCAGTACTTC.